Described below is a single T cell receptor (beta chain) sequence and its context. Samples were assayed with immunoSEQ v3.0 at survey level. The protocol was immunoSEQ multiplex PCR, while the TCRdb copy is restricted to in-frame clones and leaves out a portion. This table holds around 37,000 clones, roughly 85% found once. The source of the sample is a study of long-term antiretroviral therapy in people with HIV. The sample consisted of unsorted PBMCs, taken about 3.3 years after starting antiretroviral therapy. This TCR was recovered from a young man with HIV.

The CDR3 DNA follows: TGTGCCAGCAGCTTACCCTCAGGGTCTGTCGAGCAGTACTTC. It is translated as CASSLPSGSVEQYF. This sequence joins TRBV11-2 and TRBJ2-7, with D perhaps matching TRBD1 (5 bases). From germline, CDR1 is SGHAT and CDR2 FQNNGV. This CDR3 contains 14 residues. Trimming left V 2 bases short and J 6 bases short, with 14 bases between.